This TCR beta chain was profiled in a study of T cells in Graves' hyperthyroidism and ophthalmopathy. In this sample, this clonotype turned up many times. Fresh peripheral blood, 10 ml, yielded the PBMCs. Template material for amplifying TCR beta CDR3 regions consisted of RNA transcripts. The study used the HTBI primer set for a first-round RT-PCR of the TCR CDR3. Each CDR3 protein is one row after TCRdb ran MiXCR on the multiplex PCR reads. The data contain 300,000 to 400,000 distinct CDR3 sequences, more than 12% of them seen just once; the ten biggest clones take up roughly a fifth. The clonotype originates from a woman aged 30 to 39 with Graves' ophthalmopathy. The sequencing input was blood.

For the CDR3, the DNA is TGTGCCAGCAGTCGGATGGGGAATCAGCCCCAGCATTTT. It translates to CASSRMGNQPQHF. This rearrangement joins TRBV2 to TRBJ1-5; D unresolved. This CDR3 has 13 amino acids. Germline-derived CDR1 and CDR2 are SNHLY and FYNNEI. V was shortened by 5 bases and J by 4 bases, with 9 bases between the two germline ends.